The entry below describes one T cell receptor (beta chain). What it recognizes is unknown. This sample is part of a study of T cell responses to AZD1222 COVID-19 vaccine. Overall study: Timing groups of about 4 and about 12 weeks for second doses were pooled.

The V gene lost 2 bases and the J gene lost 3 bases, with 0 bases spanning the gap. This CDR3 has 11 amino acids. Germline loops: CDR1 SGHNT, CDR2 YENEEA. Findings and limits, study-wide: Distributed over spike, vaccine-associated CD4 TCRs predominated at 160-218 and 743-854. There were mostly white British donors and more females than males, and clonal diversity was possibly underestimated.

TCRdb's copy holds only in-frame clones and misses some; the assay was immunoSEQ multiplex PCR. The table lists over 150,000 clones, approximately 90% of them singletons. The chain uses TRBV11-3 and TRBJ2-3; D uncertain. This clonotype originated in an adult in good health. The material sequenced was peripheral blood, taken on day 0 of AZD1222 vaccination. In DNA form, the CDR3 reads TGTGCCAGCAGCTTAACAGATACGCAGTATTTT. The encoded protein is CASSLTDTQYF.